Shown below are 16 T cell receptor beta chains from a single sample sequenced in a study of cytomegalovirus exposure and HLA in healthy donors. Primers: 60 Vbeta forward and 13 Jbeta reverse. This table comes from immunoSEQ multiplex PCR, and its TCRdb copy is limited to in-frame clones, with some not included. This sample has about 59,000 clones, with under 90% found just once. Sequenced: PBMCs. The origin of the receptors is a woman aged 40 to 50 in good health and CMV-seronegative.

The genes are TRBV7-9 and TRBJ2-1; 7 bases match TRBD2. The length of the CDR3 is 15 residues. V gave up 3 bases and J gave up 8 bases; unmatched junction bases: 10. The germline V gene has CDR1 SEHNR and CDR2 FQNEAQ (reference sequence). The CDR3 nucleotides read TGTGCCAGCAGCTTCGTAGCCGGACTAGTCGATGAGCAGTTCTTC. Its protein is CASSFVAGLVDEQFF.

This chain uses TRBV7-9 with TRBJ2-1; unclear D gene. V dropped 1 base and J dropped 0 bases, with 13 bases sitting between them. Germline V lookup: CDR1 SEHNR, CDR2 FQNEAQ (reference sequence). The CDR3 extends over 17 amino acids. CDR3 loop: CASSLESAASSYNEQFF. The CDR3 nucleotides read TGTGCCAGCAGCTTAGAAAGTGCGGCTAGCTCCTACAATGAGCAGTTCTTC.

The chain employs TRBV6-1 and TRBJ2-7, with 12 bases lining up with TRBD1. With V trimmed by 8 bases and J by 5 bases, 4 bases remained unmatched. This CDR3 has 13 amino acids. Germline V gene sequence: CDR1 MNHNS, CDR2 SASEGT. CDR3 coding DNA: TGTGCCAGCCGCTGGGACAGGGGGCACGAGCAGTACTTC. Amino acid sequence: CASRWDRGHEQYF.

This chain links TRBV28 with TRBJ1-2; 9 bases fit TRBD1. Germline V gene lookup returns CDR1 MDHEN and CDR2 SYDVKM. CDR3 length: 14 residues. V shed 5 bases, J shed 7 bases, and the junction held 8 bases outside the gene matches. CDR3 loop: CASSPGDRVGGYTF. CDR3 in DNA: TGTGCCAGCAGTCCAGGGGACAGGGTGGGTGGCTACACCTTC.

The chain is built from TRBV9 and TRBJ2-7; 8 bases are shared with TRBD2. The CDR3 has 15 amino acids. V shed 0 bases, J shed 6 bases, and the junction held 8 bases outside the gene matches. Germline CDR1 reads SGDLS; CDR2 reads YYNGEE. Here the CDR3 reads CASSVDTAGAREQYF. The CDR3 DNA reads as TGTGCCAGCAGCGTAGATACAGCGGGAGCCCGCGAGCAGTACTTC.

This chain joins TRBV19 and TRBJ1-1; D remains unclear. V gave up 3 bases and J gave up 3 bases, with 11 bases separating them. Germline CDR1 and CDR2: LNHDA and SQIVND (reference sequence). The CDR3 loop spans 14 amino acids. The CDR3 bases are TGTGCCAGTAGTATCAGTCAGGTTTACACTGAAGCTTTCTTT. It yields the protein CASSISQVYTEAFF.

This chain links TRBV19 with TRBJ2-3; D call uncertain. This CDR3 comprises 13 residues. Trimming pared 1 base from V and 4 bases from J, leaving 6 bases between. Germline lookup yields CDR1 LNHDA and CDR2 SQIVND (reference sequence). Here the CDR3 DNA reads TGTGCCAGTAGTATAGTTAGCTCAGATACGCAGTATTTT. Residues: CASSIVSSDTQYF.

The J gene is TRBJ2-7, the V gene TRBV7-9, with 7 nucleotides matching TRBD1. Germline assignment: CDR1 SEHNR and CDR2 FQNEAQ (reference sequence). V shed 5 bases, J shed 2 bases, and the junction held 3 bases outside the gene matches. The CDR3 totals 13 residues. The CDR3 here is CASSTGTAYEQYF. The CDR3 DNA follows: TGTGCCAGCAGCACCGGGACAGCCTACGAGCAGTACTTC.

V and J are TRBV28 and TRBJ2-1; 7 bases agree with TRBD1. Germline-derived CDR1 and CDR2 are MDHEN and SYDVKM. V gave up 4 bases and J gave up 1 base; unmatched junction bases: 13. The length of the CDR3 is 18 residues. The CDR3 reads CASSSIGQASSSYNEQFF. CDR3 sequence (DNA): TGTGCCAGCAGTTCCATCGGACAGGCGTCTTCTTCCTACAATGAGCAGTTCTTC.

This clone was picked up one time. This chain connects TRBV11-2 to TRBJ1-2, with D possibly TRBD1 on 5 matching bases. The germline V gene encodes CDR1 SGHAT and CDR2 FQNNGV. V lost 5 bases and J lost 5, with 15 bases in between. The CDR3 is 14 amino acids. The CDR3 nucleotides are TGTGCCAGCAGCACCAGGGCTAGTCATTATGGCTACACCTTC. Amino acid sequence: CASSTRASHYGYTF.

The chain links TRBV4-3 to TRBJ1-1; TRBD1 agrees at 7 bases. This CDR3 comprises 15 residues. After removal of 3 bases from V and 0 bases from J, the junction contained 4 bases not matched to a gene. Per germline, CDR1 LGHNA and CDR2 YSLEER. In nucleotides, the CDR3 is TGCGCCAGCAGCCATGCGGGACAGATGAACACTGAAGCTTTCTTT. Encoded protein: CASSHAGQMNTEAFF.

The chain carries TRBV5-5 and TRBJ2-3; no clear D gene. Trimming removed 0 bases from V and 5 bases from J, with 7 bases in between. Germline CDR1 reads SGHKS; CDR2 reads YYEKEE (reference sequence). The CDR3 loop spans 13 amino acids. The CDR3 sequence is CASSLAGEDTQYF. The CDR3 bases are TGTGCCAGCAGCTTGGCGGGTGAAGATACGCAGTATTTT.

The chain carries TRBV27 and TRBJ1-2; TRBD1 matches 8 bases. Looked up from germline, CDR1 is MNHEY and CDR2 is SMNVEV (reference sequence). Trimming took 3 bases from V and 7 from J; bases not matched to a gene: 7. CDR3 size: 14 residues. CDR3 protein: CASSFGRGQGGYTF. In DNA, the CDR3 is TGTGCCAGCAGTTTTGGCAGGGGGCAGGGTGGCTACACCTTC.

The V gene is TRBV18, the J gene TRBJ1-1; 10 bases are shared with TRBD1. The CDR3 has 16 residues. The trim removed 2 bases at V and 3 bases at J, leaving 6 bases unmatched. Germline CDR1 is KGHSH and CDR2 is LQKENI. In DNA, the CDR3 is TGTGCCAGCTCACCAAGGAGTGGGACAGGGGACACTGAAGCTTTCTTT. It translates to CASSPRSGTGDTEAFF.

The V and J genes are TRBV28 and TRBJ1-2; the D is unclear. Germline V gene lookup returns CDR1 MDHEN and CDR2 SYDVKM. V lost 8 bases, J lost 7 bases, and 17 bases lay in between. The CDR3 consists of 13 residues. CDR3 sequence reads: CASRPSLGGGYTF. In DNA, the CDR3 is TGTGCCAGCCGCCCGTCCCTAGGCGGTGGCTACACCTTC.

The table lists this clone with a few counts. V usage is TRBV4-1 and J usage is TRBJ2-3; TRBD2 matches at 11 bases. Germline assignment: CDR1 MGHRA and CDR2 YSYEKL. CDR3 size: 18 residues. V lost 4 bases, J lost 0 bases, and 9 bases stayed unmatched. The CDR3 loop reads CASSLGTSGPGSTDTQYF. CDR3 coding DNA: TGCGCCAGCAGCCTCGGGACTAGCGGTCCGGGGAGCACAGATACGCAGTATTTT.